This T cell receptor (beta chain) was sequenced for a study of human T cells and chemical hapten exposure. Germline V CDR1 and CDR2: SEHNR, FQNEAQ (reference sequence). V lost 4 bases to trimming and J lost 8 bases, with 22 bases between them. The CDR3 runs to 16 residues. TCRdb analysed the RACE reads with MiXCR anew, one entry per CDR3 protein. The data hold some 400,000 distinct CDR3 sequences, with approximately 5% observed a single time. Noted time point: pre-sensitization, week 0. Specified treatment: therapeutic diphenylcyclopropenone sensitization with weekly scalp DPC. This clonotype showed up many times.

Sequencing used whole blood, obtained in connection with sensitization to the hapten diphenylcyclopropenone (DPC). The TCR sequence derives from a woman aged 45-65 years with alopecia areata. Some clones in this sample may be carry-over from other donors' samples. This chain connects TRBV7-9 to TRBJ2-3; D gene unclear. The CDR3 loop is CASSSQTGPTYRTQYF. The DNA for the CDR3 is TGTGCCAGCAGCTCACAAACCGGGCCCACCTACCGTACGCAGTATTTT.